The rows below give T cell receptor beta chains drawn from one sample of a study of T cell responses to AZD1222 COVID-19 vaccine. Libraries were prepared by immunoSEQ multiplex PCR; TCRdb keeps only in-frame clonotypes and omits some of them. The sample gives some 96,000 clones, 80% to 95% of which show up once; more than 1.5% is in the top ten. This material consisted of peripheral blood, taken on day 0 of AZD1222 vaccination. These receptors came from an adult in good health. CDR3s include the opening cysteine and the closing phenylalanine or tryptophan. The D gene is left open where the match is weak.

CDR3aa: CAWSWDGTESGYTF
CDR3nt: TGTGCCTGGAGTTGGGACGGCACTGAGTCCGGCTACACCTTC
j_gene: TRBJ1-2
d_gene: .
v_gene: TRBV30

CDR3aa: CSPDGYTF
CDR3nt: TGCAGCCCCGATGGCTACACCTTC
j_gene: TRBJ1-2
d_gene: .
v_gene: TRBV29-1

CDR3aa: CASSYSGRGLEQYF
CDR3nt: TGTGCCAGCAGTTACTCAGGGAGGGGGCTCGAGCAGTACTTC
j_gene: TRBJ2-7
d_gene: .
v_gene: TRBV6-5

CDR3aa: CASSYRDRVETQYF
CDR3nt: TGCGCCAGCAGCTACCGGGACAGGGTTGAGACCCAGTACTTC
j_gene: TRBJ2-5
d_gene: TRBD1
v_gene: TRBV4-1

CDR3aa: CASGLGAGADGTDTQYF
CDR3nt: TGTGCTAGTGGTTTAGGGGCCGGAGCGGACGGCACAGATACGCAGTATTTT
j_gene: TRBJ2-3
d_gene: .
v_gene: TRBV12-5

CDR3aa: CASSLGGKQYF
CDR3nt: TGCGCCAGCAGCTTGGGGGGCAAGCAGTACTTC
j_gene: TRBJ2-7
d_gene: .
v_gene: TRBV5-1

CDR3aa: CASNQGMTNEKLFF
CDR3nt: TGTGCCAGCAATCAGGGTATGACTAATGAAAAACTGTTTTTT
j_gene: TRBJ1-4
d_gene: .
v_gene: TRBV28

CDR3aa: CASSQVNSPLHF
CDR3nt: TGTGCCAGCAGCCAAGTGAATTCACCCCTCCACTTT
j_gene: TRBJ1-6
d_gene: .
v_gene: TRBV3-1/TRBV3-2

CDR3aa: CASSIGTSGDFDEQFF
CDR3nt: TGCGCCAGCAGCATCGGGACTAGCGGGGATTTTGATGAGCAGTTCTTC
j_gene: TRBJ2-1
d_gene: TRBD2
v_gene: TRBV5-1

CDR3aa: CASSLYGRGMNTEAFF
CDR3nt: TGTGCCAGCAGTTTATATGGCAGGGGGATGAACACTGAAGCTTTCTTT
j_gene: TRBJ1-1
d_gene: TRBD1
v_gene: TRBV28